This is a list of T cell receptor beta chains from one sample in a study of identical twins. TCRdb re-analysed the 5' RACE reads in MiXCR, keeping a single row per CDR3 protein. The table lists around 490,000 distinct CDR3 sequences, 13% to 15% of them singletons, with roughly 0.4% in the top ten. These data are also associated with another study on yellow fever vaccine responses in identical twins.

Sequenced sample: CD4+ T cells sorted from blood. These receptors originate from a woman between 18 and 29 years old in good health. Both conserved end residues are part of each CDR3. D genes are given only for firm matches. Some rows mark clone size as missing; the rest say once, few, many or name a class of expanded clone.

v_gene	abundance	d_gene	j_gene	CDR3nt	CDR3aa
TRBV20-1	NA	NA	TRBJ1-1	TGCAGTGCTAGACCCAGCGACAGACTGAACACTGAAGCTTTCTTT	CSARPSDRLNTEAFF
TRBV3-1	NA	TRBD2	TRBJ2-1	TGTGCCAGCAGCCAATTAGCGGGCTACTCCTACAATGAGCAGTTCTTC	CASSQLAGYSYNEQFF
TRBV24-1	few	NA	TRBJ2-1	TGTGCCGTCTCGGGCGGGCAGGGGGGTTACAATGAGCAGTTCTTC	CAVSGGQGGYNEQFF
TRBV20-1	once	NA	TRBJ2-3	TGCAGTGCCCCCGCTGTCACGGATACGCAGTATTTT	CSAPAVTDTQYF
TRBV3-1	NA	NA	TRBJ1-2	TGTGCCAGCAGCCAAGATGGCGGGGTAGCGAACTATGGCTACACCTTC	CASSQDGGVANYGYTF
TRBV12-3/TRBV12-4	NA	TRBD2	TRBJ2-7	TGTGCCAGCAGTATCCGGGTAGCGGGTGTGTACGAGCAGTACTTC	CASSIRVAGVYEQYF
TRBV18	NA	TRBD1	TRBJ2-5	TGTGCCAGCTCACTTCGGACAGGGGCTCAAGAGACCCAGTACTTC	CASSLRTGAQETQYF
TRBV20-1	NA	TRBD2	TRBJ2-1	TGCAGTGCTAGTCCCCGGCTAGCGGGACCCTACAATGAGCAGTTCTTC	CSASPRLAGPYNEQFF
TRBV5-1	few	NA	TRBJ2-1	TGCGCCAGCAGCAAGGACTACAATGAGCAGTTCTTC	CASSKDYNEQFF
TRBV12-3/TRBV12-4	few	NA	TRBJ2-5	TGTGCCAGCAGTTTAGTAGGCTCCCCCGAGACCCAGTACTTC	CASSLVGSPETQYF
TRBV5-1	few	NA	TRBJ1-4	TGCGCCAGCAGCCCTTCCGGGTTGAATGAAAAACTGTTTTTT	CASSPSGLNEKLFF
TRBV20-1	few	NA	TRBJ2-1	TGCAGTGCTCCCAGGACAGGGAGGGATGAGCAGTTCTTC	CSAPRTGRDEQFF
TRBV6-4	NA	TRBD1	TRBJ2-2	TGTGCCAGCAGCAGTACAGGGGGCGTCCCCGGGGAGCTGTTTTTT	CASSSTGGVPGELFF
TRBV10-3	few	TRBD2	TRBJ2-2	TGTGCCATCAGTGAGACACCTAGCGGGAGGGTCACCGGGGAGCTGTTTTTT	CAISETPSGRVTGELFF
TRBV2	NA	NA	TRBJ1-1	TGTGCCAGCGTCCCAGGAATGAACACTGAAGCTTTCTTT	CASVPGMNTEAFF
TRBV20-1	NA	TRBD2	TRBJ2-7	TGCAGTGCTAGAGATGGGACTAGCGGAACCTACGAGCAGTACTTC	CSARDGTSGTYEQYF
TRBV10-3	NA	TRBD2	TRBJ2-5	TGTGCCATCAGTGAGTCGATCGGGAGCGGGAGCTTGGAGACCCAGTACTTC	CAISESIGSGSLETQYF
TRBV6-2/TRBV6-3	few	TRBD1	TRBJ2-4	TGTGCCAGCAGTTACGGGACAGGGAATATGGCCAAAAACATTCAGTACTTC	CASSYGTGNMAKNIQYF
TRBV7-9	few	NA	TRBJ2-1	TGTGCCAGCAGCTTAGAGGGCGGCCTCTCCTACAATGAGCAGTTCTTC	CASSLEGGLSYNEQFF
TRBV6-1	NA	TRBD2	TRBJ2-7	TGTGCCAGCAGTGTCCGGGACTACTACGAGCAGTACTTC	CASSVRDYYEQYF
TRBV5-1	few	TRBD2	TRBJ2-2	TGCGCCAGCAGCTTGGAGACTAGCGGGATTCTTCGGGGGGAGCTGTTTTTT	CASSLETSGILRGELFF
TRBV12-3/TRBV12-4	few	TRBD2	TRBJ2-1	TGTGCCAGCCGGACTAGCGGAGGGAGCTCCTACAATGAGCAGTTCTTC	CASRTSGGSSYNEQFF
TRBV20-1	few	NA	TRBJ2-7	TGCAGTGCTGTGGACTCATTCTCCTACGAGCAGTACTTC	CSAVDSFSYEQYF
TRBV14	NA	NA	TRBJ1-1	TGTGCCAGCAGCCCCTACGGGTCCGGCACTGAAGCTTTCTTT	CASSPYGSGTEAFF
TRBV29-1	NA	TRBD2	TRBJ2-5	TGCAGCGTTGAAGATAGCGGACTAGCTAGGGAGACCCAGTACTTC	CSVEDSGLARETQYF
TRBV28	few	NA	TRBJ2-3	TGTGCCACCAAGACTAGTAGCACAGATACGCAGTATTTT	CATKTSSTDTQYF
TRBV29-1	few	NA	TRBJ2-5	TGCAGCGTTGGGCGGCAGGCGGAAGAGACCCAGTACTTC	CSVGRQAEETQYF
TRBV5-1	NA	NA	TRBJ2-7	TGCGCCAGCAGCTTGGCATCACCTACCGAGCAGTACTTC	CASSLASPTEQYF
TRBV20-1	many	NA	TRBJ2-5	TGCAGTGCTAGGATTAGTGATGAGACCCAGTACTTC	CSARISDETQYF
TRBV12-3/TRBV12-4	few	NA	TRBJ1-2	TGTGCCAGCAGTTTAGGGCGGACGGGGGATGGCTACACCTTC	CASSLGRTGDGYTF
TRBV5-1	few	NA	TRBJ2-7	TGCGCCAGCAGCCCGGCTCAAAACTACGAGCAGTACTTC	CASSPAQNYEQYF
TRBV3-1	NA	NA	TRBJ2-1	TGTGCCAGCAGCCAAGATGCGAGTCAGCAGTTCTTC	CASSQDASQQFF
TRBV27	NA	NA	TRBJ1-5	TGTGCCAGCAGCCGAACCTGGGATCAGCCCCAGCATTTT	CASSRTWDQPQHF
TRBV3-1	many	NA	TRBJ1-1	TGTGCCAGCAGCCTGGGGACCAGGGTGAACACTGAAGCTTTCTTT	CASSLGTRVNTEAFF
TRBV24-1	few	NA	TRBJ2-2	TGTGCCACCAGTGACACCCAGCCGAACACCGGGGAGCTGTTTTTT	CATSDTQPNTGELFF
TRBV7-9	many	NA	TRBJ1-2	TGTGCCAGCAGCCCAGGGGATCTTGGCTACACCTTC	CASSPGDLGYTF
TRBV19	NA	NA	TRBJ2-3	TGTGCCAGTTGGGGTCCCACAGATACGCAGTATTTT	CASWGPTDTQYF
TRBV10-3	few	NA	TRBJ2-5	TGTGCCATCAGTGGTGGAGGGGGAGAGACCCAGTACTTC	CAISGGGGETQYF
TRBV18	NA	NA	TRBJ2-7	TGTGCCAGCTCACCCCCTCAGGACAGAATTGTAAATTCCTACGAGCAGTACTTC	CASSPPQDRIVNSYEQYF
TRBV20-1	NA	NA	TRBJ2-1	TGCAGTGCTAGGGTGGTGGGCAGTGAGCAGTTCTTC	CSARVVGSEQFF
TRBV15	many	NA	TRBJ2-3	TGTGCCACCAGCAGAGATATAGGAACGCAGTATTTT	CATSRDIGTQYF
TRBV20-1	NA	NA	TRBJ2-1	TGCAGTGCTAGAGTATATGGATATGAGCAGTTCTTC	CSARVYGYEQFF
TRBV28	few	TRBD2	TRBJ2-1	TGTGCCAGCAGCCAAGGGACTAGCGGATCCAATGAGCAGTTCTTC	CASSQGTSGSNEQFF